The 2 T cell receptor beta chains presented below share a single source sample, sequenced in a study of cytomegalovirus exposure and HLA in healthy donors. Vbeta (60) and Jbeta (13) primers were used in the PCR. Produced via immunoSEQ multiplex PCR; TCRdb's table is partial and in-frame only. This table has under 100,000 clones, 79% appearing once. The source material was PBMCs. The source is a man aged 25 to 45 in good health and CMV-seronegative.

This chain connects TRBV19 to TRBJ1-5, with TRBD1 matching 7 bases. The CDR3 length is 15 residues. Losses at the gene ends were 9 bases for V and 0 bases for J; bases not matched to a gene: 8. Germline V gives CDR1 LNHDA, CDR2 SQIVND (reference sequence). The CDR3 protein is CASTTGTYSNQPQHF. The DNA of the CDR3 is TGTGCCAGCACGACAGGGACCTATAGCAATCAGCCCCAGCATTTT.

The J gene is TRBJ1-1, the V gene TRBV12-5, with D possibly TRBD1 on 5 matching bases. V was trimmed by 7 bases and J by 11 bases, leaving 23 bases between them. Germline values: CDR1 LGHNT, CDR2 FRNRAP. The CDR3 is 14 residues long. This chain's CDR3 is CASEPGARRWGAFF. CDR3 DNA: TGTGCTAGTGAACCGGGAGCTAGAAGGTGGGGGGCTTTCTTT.